The present TCR beta chain was sequenced within a study of blood T cell repertoires in COVID-19. About the study: From the United States, Italy and Spain came samples of acute and convalescent COVID-19. T cells, B-cell-depleted T cells, or PBMCs provided the cDNA or gDNA that served as material.

The table came from immunoSEQ multiplex PCR; TCRdb's copy has only in-frame clones and leaves some out. The sample has about 240,000 clones; 87% are singletons. The receptor was derived from a man in his sixties who had recovered from COVID-19. Source material: peripheral blood.

The CDR3 region is CATSDSGGVGDTQYF. In nucleotides, the CDR3 is TGTGCCACCAGTGATTCTGGGGGGGTGGGGGATACGCAGTATTTT. V is TRBV24-1 and J is TRBJ2-3, with 7 bases fitting TRBD2. CDR3 length: 15 amino acids. Trimming removed 2 bases from V and 6 bases from J; junction bases left unmatched: 7. Germline V lookup: CDR1 KGHDR, CDR2 SFDVKD.